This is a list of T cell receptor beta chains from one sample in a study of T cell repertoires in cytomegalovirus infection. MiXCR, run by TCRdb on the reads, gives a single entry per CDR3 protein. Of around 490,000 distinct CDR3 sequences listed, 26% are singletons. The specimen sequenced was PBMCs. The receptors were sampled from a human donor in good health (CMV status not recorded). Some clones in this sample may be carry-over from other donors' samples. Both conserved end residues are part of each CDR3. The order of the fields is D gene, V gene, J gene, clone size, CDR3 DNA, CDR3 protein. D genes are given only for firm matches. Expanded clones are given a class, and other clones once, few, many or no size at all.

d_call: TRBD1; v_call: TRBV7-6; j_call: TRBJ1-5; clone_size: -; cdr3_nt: TGTGCCAGCAGTCGATTCGAGCCGAACAGGGGGTCGGGCAATCAGCCCCAGCATTTT; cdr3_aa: CASSRFEPNRGSGNQPQHF
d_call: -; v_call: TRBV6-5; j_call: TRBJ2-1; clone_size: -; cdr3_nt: TGTGCCAGCAGTTATGGATTACCTACAATGAAGCAGTTCTTC; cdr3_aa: CASSYGLPTMKQFF
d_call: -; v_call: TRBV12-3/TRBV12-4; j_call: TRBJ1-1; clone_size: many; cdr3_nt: TGTGCCAGCAAGACCGGGGGGCTGAACACTGAAGCTTTCTTT; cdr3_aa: CASKTGGLNTEAFF
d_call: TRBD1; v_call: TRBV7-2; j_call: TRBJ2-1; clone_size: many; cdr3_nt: TGTGCCAGCAGCTCAAGACCGGGACAGGGGGATGTGCAGTTCTTC; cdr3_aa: CASSSRPGQGDVQFF
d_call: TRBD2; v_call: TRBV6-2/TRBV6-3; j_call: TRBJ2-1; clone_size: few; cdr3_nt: TGTGCCAGCAGTGGCCTAAGCGGGGTTCAAAGGAATGAGCAGTTCTTC; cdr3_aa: CASSGLSGVQRNEQFF
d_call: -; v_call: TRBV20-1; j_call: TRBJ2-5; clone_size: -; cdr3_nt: TGCAGTGCAGAGATATACCAAGAGACCCAGTACTTC; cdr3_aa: CSAEIYQETQYF
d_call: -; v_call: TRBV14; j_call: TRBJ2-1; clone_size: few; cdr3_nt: TGTGCCAGCAGCCAAGATTACAGTGAGCAGTTCTTC; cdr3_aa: CASSQDYSEQFF
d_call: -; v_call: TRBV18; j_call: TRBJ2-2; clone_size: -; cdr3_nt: TGTGCCAGCTCACCACCGCGCCCCGTGCCGGAGCTGTTTTTT; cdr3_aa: CASSPPRPVPELFF
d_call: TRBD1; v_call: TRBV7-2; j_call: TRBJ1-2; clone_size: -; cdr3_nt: TGTGCCAGCAGCTTAGCCGCACAGGGGGTGGATGGCTACACCTTC; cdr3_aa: CASSLAAQGVDGYTF
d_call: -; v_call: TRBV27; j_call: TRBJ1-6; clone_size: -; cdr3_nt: TGTGCCAGCCAACCCCGGGTCAGAAATTCACCCCTCCACTTT; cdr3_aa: CASQPRVRNSPLHF
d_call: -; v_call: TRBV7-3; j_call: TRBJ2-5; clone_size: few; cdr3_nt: TGTGCCAGCAGCTTAAGGGCGGACGGGAGTTTCGAAGAGACCCAGTACTTC; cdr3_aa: CASSLRADGSFEETQYF
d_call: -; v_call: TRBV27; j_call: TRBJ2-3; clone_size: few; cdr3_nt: TGTGCCAGCAGTTTCCTTCGACCGAGTGGAAGCACAGATACGCAGTATTTT; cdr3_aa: CASSFLRPSGSTDTQYF
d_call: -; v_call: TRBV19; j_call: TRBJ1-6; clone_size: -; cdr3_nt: TGTGCCACTAGAGACTGGTCGAGTGGCAATTCACCCCTCCACTTT; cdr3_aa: CATRDWSSGNSPLHF
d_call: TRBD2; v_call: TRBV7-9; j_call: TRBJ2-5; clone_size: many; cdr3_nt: TGTGCCAGCAGCCCAGATTCTAGCGGGAGGGCGGAGACCCAGTACTTC; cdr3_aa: CASSPDSSGRAETQYF
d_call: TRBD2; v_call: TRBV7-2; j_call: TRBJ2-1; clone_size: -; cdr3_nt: TGTGCCAGCAGCTCCAGACTAGCGGGATCCCGCAATGAGCAGTTCTTC; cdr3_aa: CASSSRLAGSRNEQFF
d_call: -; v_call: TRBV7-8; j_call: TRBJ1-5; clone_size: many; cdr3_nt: TGTGCCAGCAGCTCCGTGGGGTTTCAGCCCCAGCATTTT; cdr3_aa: CASSSVGFQPQHF
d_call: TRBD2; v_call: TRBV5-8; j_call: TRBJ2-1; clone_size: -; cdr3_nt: TGTGCCAGCAGGCCGGGACTAGCGGGAATTCGCTCCTACAATGAGCAGTTCTTC; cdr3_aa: CASRPGLAGIRSYNEQFF
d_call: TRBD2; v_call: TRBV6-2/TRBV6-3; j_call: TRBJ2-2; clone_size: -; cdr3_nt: TGTGCCAGCAGTTACTCGGGGGGACTAGCGTACCGCGGGGAGCTGTTTTTT; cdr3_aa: CASSYSGGLAYRGELFF
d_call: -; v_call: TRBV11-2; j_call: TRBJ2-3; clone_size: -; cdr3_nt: TGTGCCAGCAGCTTCGGGACTCTTAGCACAGATACGCAGTATTTT; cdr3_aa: CASSFGTLSTDTQYF
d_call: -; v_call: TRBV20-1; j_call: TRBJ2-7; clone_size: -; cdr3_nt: TGCAGTGCTAGAGTGGCGGGATTTGACGAGCAGTACTTC; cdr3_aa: CSARVAGFDEQYF
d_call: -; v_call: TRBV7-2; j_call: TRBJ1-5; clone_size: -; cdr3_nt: -; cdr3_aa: CASSLERAISPSIF
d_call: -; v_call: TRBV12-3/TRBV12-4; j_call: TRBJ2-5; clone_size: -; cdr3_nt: TGTGCCAGCAGTTACGGAACGGGGGAGACCCAGTACTTC; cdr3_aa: CASSYGTGETQYF
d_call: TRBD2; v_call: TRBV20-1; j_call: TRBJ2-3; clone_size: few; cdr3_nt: TGCAGTGCTTGGGGTGGACTAGCGGGAGTAGATACGCAGTATTTT; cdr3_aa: CSAWGGLAGVDTQYF
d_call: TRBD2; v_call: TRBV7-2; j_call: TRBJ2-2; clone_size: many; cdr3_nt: TGTGCCAGCAGCTTAGCGACCACTAGCGGGAGCCGGACCGGGGAGCTGTTTTTT; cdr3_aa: CASSLATTSGSRTGELFF
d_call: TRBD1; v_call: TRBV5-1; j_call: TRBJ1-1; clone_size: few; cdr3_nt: TGCGCCAGCAGCCCTCCGGACAGGGCGAACACTGAAGCTTTCTTT; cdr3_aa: CASSPPDRANTEAFF
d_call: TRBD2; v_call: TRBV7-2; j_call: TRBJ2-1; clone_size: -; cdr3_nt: TGTGCCAGCAGCTCGCCTAGCGGGGGCTCGGGTGCTGAGCAGTTCTTC; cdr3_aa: CASSSPSGGSGAEQFF
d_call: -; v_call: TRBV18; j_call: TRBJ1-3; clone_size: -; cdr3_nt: TGTGCCAGCAACCGGGGGTCCAACCCAAATGGAAACACCATATATTTT; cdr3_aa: CASNRGSNPNGNTIYF
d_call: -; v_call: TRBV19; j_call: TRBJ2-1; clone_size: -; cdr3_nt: TGTGCCAGTAGTCGGGGCGGCCCCTCCTACAATGAGCAGTTCTTC; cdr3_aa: CASSRGGPSYNEQFF
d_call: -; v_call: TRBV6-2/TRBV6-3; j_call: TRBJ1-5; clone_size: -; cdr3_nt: TGTGCCAGCACCCCCCGTGTCAGGGAGGCCCCTAGATCTCAGCATTTT; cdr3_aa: CASTPRVREAPRSQHF
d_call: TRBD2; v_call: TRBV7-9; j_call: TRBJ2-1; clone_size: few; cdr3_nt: TGTGCCAGCAGCCCCTCGGGTCCTAGCGGGAGCCCTGGGGAGCAGTTCTTC; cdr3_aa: CASSPSGPSGSPGEQFF
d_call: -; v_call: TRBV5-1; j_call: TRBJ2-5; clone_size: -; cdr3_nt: TGCGCCAGCAGCTTGGGTGGTCACTACCAAGAGACCCAGTACTTC; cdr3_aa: CASSLGGHYQETQYF
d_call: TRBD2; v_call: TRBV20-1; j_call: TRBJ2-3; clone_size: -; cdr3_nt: TGCAGTGCCCTAGCGGGAGGGAACACAGATACGCAGTATTTT; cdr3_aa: CSALAGGNTDTQYF
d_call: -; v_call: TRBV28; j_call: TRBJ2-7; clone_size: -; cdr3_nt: TGTGCCAGCGTCATGGCAGGGCGAGGCCCCTACGAGCAGTACTTC; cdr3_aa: CASVMAGRGPYEQYF
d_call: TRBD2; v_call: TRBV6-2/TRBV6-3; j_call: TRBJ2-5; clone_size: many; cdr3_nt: TGTGCCAGCAGTTACTCTGGGCTAGCGGGACCACCACTCCCGCAAGAGACCCAGTACTTC; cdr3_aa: CASSYSGLAGPPLPQETQYF
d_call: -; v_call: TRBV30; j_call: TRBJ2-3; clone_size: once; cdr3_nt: TGTGCCTGGACCAAAAAAGGGGTGAGAGATACGCAGTATTTT; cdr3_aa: CAWTKKGVRDTQYF
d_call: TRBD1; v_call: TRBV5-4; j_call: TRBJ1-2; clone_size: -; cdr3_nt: TGTGCCAGCAGCTTACCTCGAGGGGGCGATGGCTACACCTTC; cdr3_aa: CASSLPRGGDGYTF
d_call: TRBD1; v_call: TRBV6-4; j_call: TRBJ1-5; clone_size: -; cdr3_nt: TGTGCCAGCAGGAAGGACAGGGGAAACAATCAGCCCCAGCATTTT; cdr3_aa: CASRKDRGNNQPQHF
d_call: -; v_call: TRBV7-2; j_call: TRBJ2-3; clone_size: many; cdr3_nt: TGTGCCAGCAGCAAGTTTCATATCGGGGGCGCTGATACGCAGTATTTT; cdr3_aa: CASSKFHIGGADTQYF
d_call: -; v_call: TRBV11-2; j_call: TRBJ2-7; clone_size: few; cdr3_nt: TGTGCCAGCAGCTTAGCATTCAGAGACGAGCAGTACTTC; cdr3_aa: CASSLAFRDEQYF
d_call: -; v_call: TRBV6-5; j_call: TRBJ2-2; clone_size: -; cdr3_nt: TGTGCCAGCAGTTACCCCCCCGGGAGTGATGGGGACGGGGAGCTGTTTTTT; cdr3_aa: CASSYPPGSDGDGELFF
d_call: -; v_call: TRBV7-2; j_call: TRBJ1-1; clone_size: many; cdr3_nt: TGTGCCAGCAGCTTGAACAGGGTCACTGAAGCTTTCTTT; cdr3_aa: CASSLNRVTEAFF
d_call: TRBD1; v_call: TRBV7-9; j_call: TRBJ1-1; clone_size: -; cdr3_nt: TGTGCCAGCAGCTCCGGACAGGGGGCCACTGAAGCTTTCTTT; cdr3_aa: CASSSGQGATEAFF
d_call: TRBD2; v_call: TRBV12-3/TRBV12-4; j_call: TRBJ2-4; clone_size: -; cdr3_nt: TGTGCCAGCAGTTTTATGATCGCGCGGGAGGGCCACAACATTCAGTACTTC; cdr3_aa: CASSFMIAREGHNIQYF
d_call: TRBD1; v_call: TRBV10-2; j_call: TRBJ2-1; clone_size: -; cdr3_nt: TGCGCCAGCACCTTGGACAGGAGCTCCTACAATGAGCAGTTCTTC; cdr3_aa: CASTLDRSSYNEQFF
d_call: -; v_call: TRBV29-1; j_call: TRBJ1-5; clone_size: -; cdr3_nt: TGCAGCGTTGTGTGGGCGATGGGGCAGCCCCAGCATTTT; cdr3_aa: CSVVWAMGQPQHF
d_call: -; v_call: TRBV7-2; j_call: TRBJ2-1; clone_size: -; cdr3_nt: TGTGCCAGCCTCCCACGTGGGGGGATCAATGAGCAGTTCTTC; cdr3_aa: CASLPRGGINEQFF
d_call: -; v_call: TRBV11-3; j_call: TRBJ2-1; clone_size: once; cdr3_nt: TGTGCCAGCAGCTCAAAACTACTCCTAAATGAGCAGTTCTTC; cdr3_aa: CASSSKLLLNEQFF
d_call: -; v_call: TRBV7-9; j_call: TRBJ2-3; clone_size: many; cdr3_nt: TGTGCCAGCAGCTTAGCTGTAGAACTGAAACTTGATACGCAGTATTTT; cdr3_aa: CASSLAVELKLDTQYF
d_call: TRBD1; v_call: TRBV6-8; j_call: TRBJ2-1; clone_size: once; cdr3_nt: TGTGCCAGCAGACGACAGGGTCCTTCCTACAAGGAGCAGTTCTTC; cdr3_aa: CASRRQGPSYKEQFF
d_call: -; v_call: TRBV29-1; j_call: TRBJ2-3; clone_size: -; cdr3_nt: TGCAGCGTAAGCGGGATGAGGGGGGGAACAGATACGCAGTATTTT; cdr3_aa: CSVSGMRGGTDTQYF
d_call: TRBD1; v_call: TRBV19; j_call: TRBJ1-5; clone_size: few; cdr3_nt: TGTGCCAGTAGGAAACCGGGACAGGGTATCAATCAGCCCCAGCATTTT; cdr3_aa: CASRKPGQGINQPQHF
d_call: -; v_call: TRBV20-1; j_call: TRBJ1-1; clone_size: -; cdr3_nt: TGCAGTGCTAGGAGGACAGTGGAATTTTCTGAAGCTTTCTTT; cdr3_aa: CSARRTVEFSEAFF
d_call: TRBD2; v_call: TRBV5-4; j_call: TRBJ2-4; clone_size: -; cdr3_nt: TGTGCCAGCAGGTCACGGGAGGTGGACATTCAGTACTTC; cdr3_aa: CASRSREVDIQYF
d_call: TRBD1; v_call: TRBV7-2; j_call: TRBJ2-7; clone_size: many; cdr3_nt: TGTGCCAGCAGCACCCCGGGACAGACCTACGAGCAGTACTTC; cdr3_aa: CASSTPGQTYEQYF
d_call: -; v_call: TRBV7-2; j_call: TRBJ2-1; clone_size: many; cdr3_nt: TGTGCCAGCAGCCTGAGCCTCCTGAATGAGCAGTTCTTC; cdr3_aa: CASSLSLLNEQFF
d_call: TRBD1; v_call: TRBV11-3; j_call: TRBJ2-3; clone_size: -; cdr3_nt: TGTGCCAGCAGCTTGGGGGACAGGGGGCCAGATACGCAGTATTTT; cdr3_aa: CASSLGDRGPDTQYF
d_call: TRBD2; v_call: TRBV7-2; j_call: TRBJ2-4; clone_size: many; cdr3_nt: TGTGCCAGCAGCTTACCTAGCGGGACGGTTCAGTACTTC; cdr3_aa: CASSLPSGTVQYF
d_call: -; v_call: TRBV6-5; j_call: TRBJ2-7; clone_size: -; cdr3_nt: TGTGCCAGCAGTTACTCGAACTCTTTCTCCTACGAGCAGTACTTC; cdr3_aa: CASSYSNSFSYEQYF
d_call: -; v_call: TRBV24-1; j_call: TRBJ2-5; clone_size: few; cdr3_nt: TGTGCCACCAGCGGTCTTCCACAAGTGGAGACCCAGTACTTC; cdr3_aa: CATSGLPQVETQYF